This T cell receptor (beta chain) was observed in a study of T cells in narcolepsy. Study observations and caveats: Some memory CD4+ repertoires had no autoreactive clone sequences.

A word on this clone: Its specificity is not known.

Using immunoSEQ multiplex PCR, the repertoire was profiled, and TCRdb retains in-frame clones only, with some absent. The sample lists 25,000 to 35,000 clones, roughly 82% occurring once. Germline V CDR1 and CDR2: GTSNPN, SVGIG (reference sequence). Trimming stripped 0 bases from V and 5 bases from J, with 6 bases between. This CDR3 has 12 amino acids. Sequenced input: CD45RA- memory CD4+ T cells from PBMCs. The TCR comes from a human donor with narcolepsy. The V and J genes are TRBV30 and TRBJ2-3; D is possibly TRBD2 (5 bases). CDR3 sequence (DNA): TGTGCCTGGAGTGTAAGCGGAGATACGCAGTATTTT. Translated: CAWSVSGDTQYF.